Listed below are T cell receptor beta chains from one sample, sequenced in a study of OX40 agonist ivuxolimab in advanced cancers. Profiled with immunoSEQ multiplex PCR; TCRdb holds only in-frame clones, not every one. Among approximately 64,000 clones listed, 83% were seen once. Sequencing was performed on CD4+ or CD8+ T cells sorted from blood, taken in a trial of the OX40 agonist ivuxolimab. The receptors were sampled from an adult with an advanced solid tumor such as melanoma, head and neck, liver or kidney cancer. Both conserved end residues are part of each CDR3. Each record gives: V gene, J gene, clone size, D gene, CDR3 protein, CDR3 DNA. A D gene is named only where the DNA matches it firmly. A row's size may be missing; if present it is once, few, many or a size class.

v_call: TRBV19; j_call: TRBJ1-1; clone_size: NA; d_call: NA; cdr3_aa: CASSISEDTEAFF; cdr3_nt: TGTGCCAGTAGTATAAGTGAGGACACTGAAGCTTTCTTT
v_call: TRBV5-6; j_call: TRBJ1-6; clone_size: NA; d_call: NA; cdr3_aa: CASSLAGNYNSPLHF; cdr3_nt: TGTGCCAGCAGCTTAGCCGGGAATTATAATTCACCCCTCCACTTT
v_call: TRBV5-1; j_call: TRBJ2-1; clone_size: once; d_call: NA; cdr3_aa: CASSPQGGSYNEQFF; cdr3_nt: TGCGCCAGCAGTCCACAGGGGGGGTCCTACAATGAGCAGTTCTTC
v_call: TRBV27; j_call: TRBJ2-1; clone_size: NA; d_call: TRBD1; cdr3_aa: CASSPDRGDEQFF; cdr3_nt: TGTGCCAGCAGTCCCGACAGGGGAGACGAGCAGTTCTTC
v_call: TRBV10-2; j_call: TRBJ2-7; clone_size: NA; d_call: NA; cdr3_aa: CASRVNGDEQYF; cdr3_nt: TGCGCCAGCAGGGTAAATGGGGACGAGCAGTACTTC
v_call: TRBV7-9; j_call: TRBJ2-2; clone_size: NA; d_call: NA; cdr3_aa: CASSFATLNTGELFF; cdr3_nt: TGTGCCAGCAGCTTCGCCACGCTGAACACCGGGGAGCTGTTTTTT
v_call: TRBV5-5; j_call: TRBJ2-3; clone_size: NA; d_call: NA; cdr3_aa: CASSWVLFTADTQYF; cdr3_nt: TGTGCCAGCAGCTGGGTCCTATTTACCGCGGATACGCAGTATTTT
v_call: TRBV4-1; j_call: TRBJ2-1; clone_size: few; d_call: NA; cdr3_aa: CASTRGGRDNEQFF; cdr3_nt: TGCGCCAGCACCAGGGGGGGCAGGGACAATGAGCAGTTCTTC
v_call: TRBV18; j_call: TRBJ1-1; clone_size: NA; d_call: NA; cdr3_aa: CASSPGRSTEAFF; cdr3_nt: TGTGCCAGCTCACCGGGGAGGAGCACTGAAGCTTTCTTT
v_call: TRBV29-1; j_call: TRBJ2-6; clone_size: NA; d_call: NA; cdr3_aa: CSVVVFSRSGANVLTF; cdr3_nt: TGCAGCGTTGTAGTGTTTTCAAGATCTGGGGCCAACGTCCTGACTTTC
v_call: TRBV6-5; j_call: TRBJ1-2; clone_size: NA; d_call: NA; cdr3_aa: CASSYSRANYGYTF; cdr3_nt: TGTGCCAGCAGTTACTCGAGGGCTAACTATGGCTACACCTTC
v_call: TRBV5-1; j_call: TRBJ2-7; clone_size: NA; d_call: TRBD1; cdr3_aa: CASSERTGPYEQYF; cdr3_nt: TGCGCCAGCAGCGAACGGACAGGACCCTACGAGCAGTACTTC
v_call: TRBV5-6; j_call: TRBJ1-6; clone_size: NA; d_call: NA; cdr3_aa: CASSRLDRDNSPLHF; cdr3_nt: TGTGCCAGCAGCCGGCTCGACAGAGATAATTCACCCCTCCACTTT
v_call: TRBV9; j_call: TRBJ2-1; clone_size: NA; d_call: NA; cdr3_aa: CASSETEKPRYNEQFF; cdr3_nt: TGTGCCAGCAGCGAGACAGAGAAGCCCCGCTACAATGAGCAGTTCTTC
v_call: TRBV19; j_call: TRBJ2-2; clone_size: NA; d_call: TRBD1; cdr3_aa: CASSPGQLYTGELFF; cdr3_nt: TGTGCCAGTAGTCCGGGACAGTTGTACACCGGGGAGCTGTTTTTT
v_call: TRBV10-3; j_call: TRBJ1-2; clone_size: NA; d_call: TRBD1; cdr3_aa: CAISVNDRVGYGYTF; cdr3_nt: TGTGCCATCAGTGTAAACGACAGGGTAGGCTATGGCTACACCTTC
v_call: TRBV6-1; j_call: TRBJ2-7; clone_size: once; d_call: NA; cdr3_aa: CASTKGASETYEQYF; cdr3_nt: TGTGCCAGCACGAAGGGGGCTAGCGAGACCTACGAGCAGTACTTC
v_call: TRBV29-1; j_call: TRBJ2-2; clone_size: NA; d_call: NA; cdr3_aa: CSVSYVGGASGELFF; cdr3_nt: TGCAGCGTTTCCTATGTAGGGGGGGCGTCCGGGGAGCTGTTTTTT
v_call: TRBV19; j_call: TRBJ1-4; clone_size: NA; d_call: TRBD1; cdr3_aa: CASSAHRGEDEKLFF; cdr3_nt: TGTGCCAGTAGTGCCCACAGGGGGGAAGATGAAAAACTGTTTTTT
v_call: TRBV6-1; j_call: TRBJ1-1; clone_size: NA; d_call: NA; cdr3_aa: CASNKWGGDTEAFF; cdr3_nt: TGTGCCAGCAACAAATGGGGGGGGGACACTGAAGCTTTCTTT
v_call: TRBV14; j_call: TRBJ2-1; clone_size: NA; d_call: TRBD2; cdr3_aa: CASSPLADSYNEQFF; cdr3_nt: TGTGCCAGCAGCCCCCTAGCGGACTCCTACAATGAGCAGTTCTTC
v_call: TRBV25-1; j_call: TRBJ2-7; clone_size: NA; d_call: NA; cdr3_aa: CASSDPGPSSYEQYF; cdr3_nt: TGTGCCAGCAGCGATCCGGGTCCTAGCTCCTACGAGCAGTACTTC
v_call: TRBV21-1; j_call: TRBJ2-1; clone_size: NA; d_call: NA; cdr3_aa: CASKQREQENEQFF; cdr3_nt: TGTGCCAGCAAACAGCGGGAGCAGGAGAATGAGCAGTTCTTC
v_call: TRBV4-2; j_call: TRBJ2-7; clone_size: NA; d_call: TRBD2; cdr3_aa: CASSQDLAGSYEQYF; cdr3_nt: TGTGCCAGCAGCCAAGATCTAGCGGGGTCCTACGAGCAGTACTTC
v_call: TRBV6-5; j_call: TRBJ2-3; clone_size: NA; d_call: NA; cdr3_aa: CAAGALSTDTQYF; cdr3_nt: TGTGCCGCAGGGGCCCTTAGCACAGATACGCAGTATTTT
v_call: TRBV12-5; j_call: TRBJ2-1; clone_size: NA; d_call: NA; cdr3_aa: CASGSYFRDGSHKNNEQFF; cdr3_nt: TGTGCTAGTGGTTCTTATTTCAGAGACGGGAGTCATAAGAACAATGAGCAGTTCTTC
v_call: TRBV18; j_call: TRBJ1-5; clone_size: NA; d_call: TRBD1; cdr3_aa: CASSPSQGVSQPQHF; cdr3_nt: TGTGCCAGCTCACCCTCTCAGGGGGTGAGTCAGCCCCAGCATTTT
v_call: TRBV6-5; j_call: TRBJ2-7; clone_size: NA; d_call: TRBD2; cdr3_aa: CASSSSGGLSYEQYF; cdr3_nt: TGTGCCAGCAGTTCTAGCGGGGGGCTCTCCTACGAGCAGTACTTC
v_call: TRBV2; j_call: TRBJ2-5; clone_size: NA; d_call: NA; cdr3_aa: CASSERAGKETQYF; cdr3_nt: TGTGCCAGCAGTGAAAGGGCAGGGAAGGAGACCCAGTACTTC
v_call: TRBV9; j_call: TRBJ2-1; clone_size: NA; d_call: NA; cdr3_aa: CASSVPPGASSYNEQFF; cdr3_nt: TGTGCCAGCAGCGTACCTCCCGGGGCAAGCTCCTACAATGAGCAGTTCTTC
v_call: TRBV2; j_call: TRBJ2-7; clone_size: many; d_call: TRBD2; cdr3_aa: CASRRTSGGYEQYF; cdr3_nt: TGTGCCAGCAGACGGACTAGCGGTGGTTACGAGCAGTACTTC
v_call: TRBV5-1; j_call: TRBJ1-1; clone_size: NA; d_call: NA; cdr3_aa: CASSLKLNTEAFF; cdr3_nt: TGCGCCAGCAGCTTGAAACTGAACACTGAAGCTTTCTTT
v_call: TRBV19; j_call: TRBJ1-6; clone_size: NA; d_call: NA; cdr3_aa: CASSISRNYSPLHF; cdr3_nt: TGTGCCAGTAGTATATCACGAAACTATTCACCCCTCCACTTT
v_call: TRBV25-1; j_call: TRBJ2-3; clone_size: NA; d_call: NA; cdr3_aa: CASGQQATDTQYF; cdr3_nt: TGTGCCAGCGGCCAACAAGCCACAGATACGCAGTATTTT
v_call: TRBV7-7; j_call: TRBJ1-1; clone_size: NA; d_call: NA; cdr3_aa: CASSRLDGTEAFF; cdr3_nt: TGTGCCAGCAGTCGCCTGGATGGCACTGAAGCTTTCTTT
v_call: TRBV7-6; j_call: TRBJ2-1; clone_size: few; d_call: NA; cdr3_aa: CASSDTFGDTNEQFF; cdr3_nt: TGTGCCAGCAGCGACACCTTCGGGGACACTAATGAGCAGTTCTTC
v_call: TRBV23-1; j_call: TRBJ1-3; clone_size: NA; d_call: NA; cdr3_aa: CASSQTGRVGNTIYF; cdr3_nt: TGCGCCAGCAGTCAAACGGGGAGGGTTGGAAACACCATATATTTT
v_call: TRBV5-1; j_call: TRBJ2-1; clone_size: NA; d_call: NA; cdr3_aa: CASSLRHSPNEQFF; cdr3_nt: TGCGCCAGCAGCTTGAGACACTCCCCAAATGAGCAGTTCTTC
v_call: TRBV2; j_call: TRBJ1-4; clone_size: NA; d_call: NA; cdr3_aa: CASSEAFGTLTFNEKLFF; cdr3_nt: TGTGCCAGCAGTGAAGCATTTGGGACACTAACCTTTAATGAAAAACTGTTTTTT
v_call: TRBV28; j_call: TRBJ1-2; clone_size: NA; d_call: NA; cdr3_aa: CASSLPMGSYGYTF; cdr3_nt: TGTGCCAGCAGTCTACCCATGGGGTCCTATGGCTACACCTTC